Included here is one T cell receptor beta chain sequence, with context. CD8+ and CD4+ T cells from blood underwent TCR beta sequencing. Those who served as multiple sclerosis controls were treatment-naive patients with stable or active relapsing-remitting disease. The data stem from a study of CD8 T cells in Susac syndrome. RNA, at about 0.45 to 1 ug, was reverse transcribed with random hexamers. MiXCR, applied by TCRdb to the immunoSEQ multiplex PCR reads, yields one record per CDR3 protein. The repertoire holds around 270,000 distinct CDR3 sequences, with about 82% as singletons. Trimming pared 5 bases from V and 9 bases from J, leaving 11 bases between. CDR1 is LNHNV and CDR2 is YYDKDF in the germline V gene (reference sequence). The CDR3 has 12 residues.

This chain joins TRBV15 and TRBJ2-1; no firm D call. The receptor's source is a human donor with multiple sclerosis. Sequenced: CD8+ T cells from PBMCs. CDR3 sequence (DNA): TGTGCCACCAGCCTAGATGAGGTTGAGCAGTTCTTC. It codes for CATSLDEVEQFF.